These 10 T cell receptor beta chains came from one sample sequenced in a study of T cells in Graves' hyperthyroidism and ophthalmopathy. What was amplified from RNA transcripts were TCR beta CDR3 regions. First-round RT-PCR with HTBI primers amplified the TCR CDR3 region. TCRdb reprocessed the multiplex PCR reads with MiXCR, giving one entry per CDR3 protein. This sample has roughly 600,000 distinct CDR3 sequences, with more than 12% found just once. Material: blood. These receptors were obtained from a woman in her fifties or sixties with Graves' ophthalmopathy.

Turning to this clonotype: At one of its ends the junction is not consistent with the germline gene, which may arise from a read error. The gene calls are TRBV10-3 and TRBJ2-3; D perhaps matches TRBD2 (6 bases). Germline V gene sequence: CDR1 ENHRY, CDR2 SYGVKD. This CDR3 comprises 15 residues. The CDR3 nucleotides read TGTGCCAGCAGTTACGGGGGAGAGGTTGCAGATACGCAGTATTTT. It translates to CASSYGGEVADTQYF.

This clonotype was seen a few times. At one of its ends the junction is not consistent with the germline gene, which may arise from a read error. V usage is TRBV29-1 and J usage is TRBJ1-1; D possibly corresponds to TRBD1 (6 bases). CDR1 SQVTM and CDR2 ANQGSEA come from the germline V gene. This CDR3 has 13 residues. The CDR3 nucleotides read TGCAGCGTATACAGGGTTATGAACACTGAGGCTTTCTTT. Protein product: CSVYRVMNTEAFF.

The chain combines TRBV19 with TRBJ2-7; 7 bases are a match to TRBD1. Germline loops: CDR1 LNHDA, CDR2 SQIVND (reference sequence). This CDR3 is built from 14 residues. With V trimmed by 3 bases and J by 3 bases, 5 bases remained unmatched. The CDR3 DNA follows: TGTGCCAGTAGTATCCCCGGACAGGACTACGAGCAGTACTTC. It encodes CASSIPGQDYEQYF.

This clonotype was detected many times. V is TRBV10-3 and J is TRBJ2-1, with a possible D match to TRBD2 (6 bases). V was pared by 7 bases and J by 5 bases, with 12 bases between. The CDR3 length is 13 residues. Per germline, CDR1 ENHRY and CDR2 SYGVKD. In nucleotides, the CDR3 is TGTGCCATCAAAAAGGGACTGGACAATGAGCAGTTCTTC. It encodes CAIKKGLDNEQFF.

This clonotype was observed at least ten times. The chain uses TRBV6-9 and TRBJ2-1; 7 positions match TRBD2. This CDR3 is built from 13 residues. The junction had 2 bases not matched to a gene; V was cut back by 3 bases and J by 6 bases. The germline CDR1 and CDR2 sequences are MNHGY and SVAAGI. The CDR3 DNA sequence: TGTGCCAGCAGTTACCCTAGCGGCAATGAGCAGTTCTTC. Translating gives CASSYPSGNEQFF.

A few counts support this clonotype. V is TRBV29-1 and J is TRBJ2-2; D possibly corresponds to TRBD1 (5 bases). The ends were cut back, 6 bases at V and 0 bases at J, with 8 bases in the middle. CDR1 is SQVTM and CDR2 is ANQGSEA in the germline V gene. CDR3 size: 13 residues. CDR3: CSVSRANTGELFF. CDR3 coding DNA: TGCAGCGTCTCCAGGGCGAACACCGGGGAGCTGTTTTTT.

The chain joins TRBV24-1 to TRBJ1-1; 7 positions match TRBD1. With 7 bases clipped from V and 1 base from J, the junction kept 5 bases outside the gene matches. The CDR3 length is 14 residues. Germline V gives CDR1 KGHDR, CDR2 SFDVKD. CDR3 in amino acids: CATRQGRENTEAFF. CDR3 sequence (DNA): TGTGCCACCAGACAGGGGAGGGAGAACACTGAAGCTTTCTTT.

This clonotype came up many times. The CDR3 DNA sequence: TGTGCCAGCAGTTCCCCTTGGCGAGTGGGCACAGATACGCAGTATTTT. Residues: CASSSPWRVGTDTQYF. This sequence joins TRBV28 and TRBJ2-3; D is unresolved. Per germline, CDR1 MDHEN and CDR2 SYDVKM. Trimming removed 4 bases at V and 1 base at J, with 15 bases between. There are 16 residues in the CDR3.

V and J are TRBV4-1 and TRBJ1-1; D not certain. V was pared by 4 bases and J by 5 bases, with 17 bases between. Germline V gene data show CDR1 as MGHRA and CDR2 as YSYEKL. The CDR3 spans 15 residues. CDR3 nucleotides: TGCGCCAGCAGCCTAAAATCGCTCGTTAAGACTGAAGCTTTCTTT. Translating it yields CASSLKSLVKTEAFF.

This clonotype was counted many times. The gene calls are TRBV5-1 and TRBJ2-1, with 9 bases identical to TRBD1. Germline V gene sequence: CDR1 SGHRS, CDR2 YFSETQ. J lost 7 bases, V lost 4 bases, and 6 bases had no gene match. This CDR3 region has 14 residues. The CDR3 loop reads CASSPDRGSNEQFF. The DNA for the CDR3 is TGCGCCAGCAGCCCGGACAGGGGATCGAATGAGCAGTTCTTC.